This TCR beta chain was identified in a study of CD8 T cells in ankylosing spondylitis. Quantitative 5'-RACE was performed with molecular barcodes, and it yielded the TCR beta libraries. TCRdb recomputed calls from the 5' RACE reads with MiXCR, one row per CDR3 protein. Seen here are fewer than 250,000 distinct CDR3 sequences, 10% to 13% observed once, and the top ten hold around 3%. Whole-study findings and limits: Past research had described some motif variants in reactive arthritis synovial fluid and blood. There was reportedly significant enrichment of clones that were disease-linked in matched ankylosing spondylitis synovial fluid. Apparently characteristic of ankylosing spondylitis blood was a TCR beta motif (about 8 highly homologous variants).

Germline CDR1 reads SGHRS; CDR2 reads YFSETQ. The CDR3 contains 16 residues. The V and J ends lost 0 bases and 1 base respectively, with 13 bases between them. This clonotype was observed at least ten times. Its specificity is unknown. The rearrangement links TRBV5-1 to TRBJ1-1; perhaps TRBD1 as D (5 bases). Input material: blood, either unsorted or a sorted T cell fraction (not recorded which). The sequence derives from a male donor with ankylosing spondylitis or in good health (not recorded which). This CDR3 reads CASSLALTGGNTEAFF. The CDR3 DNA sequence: TGCGCCAGCAGCTTGGCTCTTACGGGGGGGAACACTGAAGCTTTCTTT.